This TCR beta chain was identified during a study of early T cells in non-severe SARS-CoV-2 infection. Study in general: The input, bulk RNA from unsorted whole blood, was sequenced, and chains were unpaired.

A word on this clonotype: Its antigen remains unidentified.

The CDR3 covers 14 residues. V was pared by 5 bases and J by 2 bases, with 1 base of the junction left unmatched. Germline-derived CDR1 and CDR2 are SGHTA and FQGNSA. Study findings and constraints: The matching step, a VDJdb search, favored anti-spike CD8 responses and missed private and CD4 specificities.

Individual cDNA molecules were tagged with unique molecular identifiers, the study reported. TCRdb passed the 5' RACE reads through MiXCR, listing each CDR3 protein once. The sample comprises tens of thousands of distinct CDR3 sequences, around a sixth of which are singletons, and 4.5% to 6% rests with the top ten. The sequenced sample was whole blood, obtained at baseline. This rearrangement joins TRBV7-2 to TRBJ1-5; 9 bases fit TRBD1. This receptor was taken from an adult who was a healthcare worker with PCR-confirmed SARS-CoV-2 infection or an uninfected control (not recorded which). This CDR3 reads CASSRDRGNQPQHF. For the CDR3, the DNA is TGTGCCAGCAGCCGGGACAGGGGCAATCAGCCCCAGCATTTT.